This is a list of T cell receptor beta chains from one sample in a study of T cell clonotyping in hematopoietic cell transplantation. Generated by immunoSEQ multiplex PCR, the TCRdb table keeps only in-frame clones and is missing some. Of roughly 40,000 clones listed, 85% are singletons. The specimen was peripheral blood mononuclear cells, collected before stem cell transplant. These receptors were obtained from a man aged 55-75 years with acute myeloid leukemia. Some clones in this sample may be carry-over from other donors' samples. Each CDR3 is given with its conserved first and last residue. The order of the fields is V gene, D gene, J gene, clone size, CDR3 length, CDR3 DNA, CDR3 protein. A D gene is named only where the DNA matches it firmly. A row's size may be missing; if present it is once, few, many or a size class.

v_call: TRBV4-3; d_call: TRBD1; j_call: TRBJ1-2; clone_size: .; cdr3_length: 15; cdr3_nt: TGCGCCAGCAGACGGAGCGCTCAGGGGGCTGGTGGCTACACCTTC; cdr3_aa: CASRRSAQGAGGYTF
v_call: TRBV6-4; d_call: .; j_call: TRBJ1-2; clone_size: few; cdr3_length: 12; cdr3_nt: TGTGCCAGCTGGGGGTGGGCTGATGGCTACACCTTC; cdr3_aa: CASWGWADGYTF
v_call: TRBV28; d_call: TRBD1; j_call: TRBJ2-5; clone_size: .; cdr3_length: 14; cdr3_nt: TGTGCCAGCAGTTTGACAGGGGCGCAAGAGACCCAGTACTTC; cdr3_aa: CASSLTGAQETQYF
v_call: TRBV11-3; d_call: TRBD1; j_call: TRBJ2-7; clone_size: once; cdr3_length: 13; cdr3_nt: TGTGCCAGCAGCCAACGAGGGACAGACGAGCAGTACTTC; cdr3_aa: CASSQRGTDEQYF
v_call: TRBV6-5; d_call: TRBD2; j_call: TRBJ2-4; clone_size: .; cdr3_length: 11; cdr3_nt: TGTGCCAGCAGTTATGCGGGAGGATTGTACTTC; cdr3_aa: CASSYAGGLYF
v_call: TRBV29-1; d_call: TRBD2; j_call: TRBJ2-1; clone_size: .; cdr3_length: 16; cdr3_nt: TGCAGCGTAACGGGACTAGCGGGGGGCCGGTACAATGAGCAGTTCTTC; cdr3_aa: CSVTGLAGGRYNEQFF
v_call: TRBV14; d_call: .; j_call: TRBJ2-3; clone_size: .; cdr3_length: 13; cdr3_nt: TGTGCCAGCAGTCGGACCGACACAGATACGCAGTATTTT; cdr3_aa: CASSRTDTDTQYF
v_call: TRBV5-1; d_call: .; j_call: TRBJ1-2; clone_size: .; cdr3_length: 13; cdr3_nt: TGCGCCAGCAGCTTGGAGGGGGTGAGGGGCCACACCTTC; cdr3_aa: CASSLEGVRGHTF
v_call: TRBV7-2; d_call: TRBD2; j_call: TRBJ2-7; clone_size: .; cdr3_length: 16; cdr3_nt: TGTGCCAGCAGCTTAGGTGGGACTAGCGGGGGTGGCGAGCAGTACTTC; cdr3_aa: CASSLGGTSGGGEQYF
v_call: TRBV13; d_call: TRBD1; j_call: TRBJ1-6; clone_size: .; cdr3_length: 13; cdr3_nt: TGTGCCAGCGCCCGAGACAGGGACTCACCCCTCCACTTT; cdr3_aa: CASARDRDSPLHF
v_call: TRBV28; d_call: .; j_call: TRBJ2-7; clone_size: once; cdr3_length: 13; cdr3_nt: TGTGCCAGCAGTCCATCCCACCACTACGAGCAGTACTTC; cdr3_aa: CASSPSHHYEQYF
v_call: TRBV6-6; d_call: .; j_call: TRBJ2-3; clone_size: few; cdr3_length: 10; cdr3_nt: TGTGCCAGCAGCGGAGATACGCAGTATTTT; cdr3_aa: CASSGDTQYF
v_call: TRBV6-5; d_call: TRBD1; j_call: TRBJ1-2; clone_size: once; cdr3_length: 14; cdr3_nt: TGTGCCAGCAGGCGGACAGGACTTAACTATGGCTACACCTTC; cdr3_aa: CASRRTGLNYGYTF
v_call: TRBV4-2; d_call: TRBD1; j_call: TRBJ1-1; clone_size: .; cdr3_length: 17; cdr3_nt: TGTGCCAGCAGCCAAAGTCATGGGCAGGGGGCGCACACTGAAGCTTTCTTT; cdr3_aa: CASSQSHGQGAHTEAFF
v_call: TRBV2; d_call: TRBD1; j_call: TRBJ2-3; clone_size: .; cdr3_length: 13; cdr3_nt: TGTGCCAGCAGTGGGACAGGGCCAGATACGCAGTATTTT; cdr3_aa: CASSGTGPDTQYF
v_call: TRBV18; d_call: TRBD1; j_call: TRBJ2-2; clone_size: .; cdr3_length: 14; cdr3_nt: TGTGCCAGCTGGACAGGTAGAAATACCGGGGAGCTGTTTTTT; cdr3_aa: CASWTGRNTGELFF
v_call: TRBV9; d_call: .; j_call: TRBJ1-3; clone_size: .; cdr3_length: 15; cdr3_nt: TGTGCCAGCAGCGTAGCAGGGGCTTTTGGAAACACCATATATTTT; cdr3_aa: CASSVAGAFGNTIYF
v_call: TRBV27; d_call: .; j_call: TRBJ1-2; clone_size: few; cdr3_length: 16; cdr3_nt: TGTGCCAGCAGTTTATCGGCAGGGATTAGCGCATATGGCTACACCTTC; cdr3_aa: CASSLSAGISAYGYTF
v_call: TRBV28; d_call: .; j_call: TRBJ2-5; clone_size: .; cdr3_length: 15; cdr3_nt: TGTGCCAGCAGTAGAGGGGCAGGGGCCGGGGAGACCCAGTACTTC; cdr3_aa: CASSRGAGAGETQYF
v_call: TRBV5-4; d_call: .; j_call: TRBJ2-3; clone_size: .; cdr3_length: 14; cdr3_nt: TGTGCCAGCAGCGTGCGGCAGCTCAGGGATACGCAGTATTTT; cdr3_aa: CASSVRQLRDTQYF
v_call: TRBV4-3; d_call: TRBD2; j_call: TRBJ2-7; clone_size: .; cdr3_length: 17; cdr3_nt: TGCGCCAGCAGCCAAGATAGCGGGCTAGCGGGGGGGTACGAGCAGTACTTC; cdr3_aa: CASSQDSGLAGGYEQYF
v_call: TRBV4-3; d_call: TRBD1; j_call: TRBJ2-7; clone_size: .; cdr3_length: 15; cdr3_nt: TGCGCCAGCAGCCTCGGGACAGGGGGCGGGTACGAGCAGTACTTC; cdr3_aa: CASSLGTGGGYEQYF
v_call: TRBV9; d_call: .; j_call: TRBJ1-5; clone_size: .; cdr3_length: 14; cdr3_nt: TGTGCCAGCAGCGTAGCGGGGAGCAATCAGCCCCAGCATTTT; cdr3_aa: CASSVAGSNQPQHF
v_call: TRBV21-1; d_call: .; j_call: TRBJ1-1; clone_size: .; cdr3_length: 15; cdr3_nt: TGTGCCAGCAGCAAATTGTCCCTTGTGAACACTGAAGCTTTCTTT; cdr3_aa: CASSKLSLVNTEAFF
v_call: TRBV5-1; d_call: TRBD1; j_call: TRBJ1-1; clone_size: .; cdr3_length: 14; cdr3_nt: TGCGCCAGCAGCCAGACAGGGGGTAACACTGAAGCTTTCTTT; cdr3_aa: CASSQTGGNTEAFF
v_call: TRBV25-1; d_call: .; j_call: TRBJ2-3; clone_size: .; cdr3_length: 15; cdr3_nt: TGTGCCAGCAGTGAACACGGGGCCCCCACAGATACGCAGTATTTT; cdr3_aa: CASSEHGAPTDTQYF